The 22 T cell receptor beta chains reported below all come from one sample, sequenced in a study of blood T cell repertoires in COVID-19. Assay used: immunoSEQ multiplex PCR; TCRdb lists only in-frame clones, some missing. Of over 250,000 clones listed, around nine tenths are singletons. The sequenced material came from peripheral blood. All receptors come from a woman in her 70s with COVID-19, enrolled during active disease.

This rearrangement joins TRBV7-8 to TRBJ2-7; 14 bases are a match to TRBD2. The CDR3 runs 15 residues. Trimming removed 5 bases from V and 5 bases from J; junction bases left unmatched: 5. Germline CDR1 SGHVS, CDR2 FQNEAQ. CDR3 DNA: TGTGCCAGCAGCCGAGGACTAGCGGGAGGCGACGAGCAGTACTTC. Translated: CASSRGLAGGDEQYF.

A single count supports this clone. This sequence joins TRBV4-1 and TRBJ1-6, with 7 bases matching TRBD1. The germline CDR1 and CDR2 sequences are MGHRA and YSYEKL. The CDR3 is 15 residues long. After removal of 4 bases from V and 10 bases from J, the junction contained 10 bases not matched to a gene. The CDR3: CASSPGGGGRSPLHF. The CDR3 DNA is TGCGCCAGCAGCCCAGGGGGTGGGGGCAGGTCACCCCTCCACTTT.

CDR3 DNA sequence: TGTGCCAGTAGTATTGACGGGGGCAATCAGCCCCAGCATTTT. Its protein is CASSIDGGNQPQHF. The genes are TRBV19 and TRBJ1-5; D is unclear. The CDR3 length is 14 residues. V was shortened by 3 bases and J by 2 bases, with 8 bases between the two germline ends. CDR1 and CDR2 from the germline V gene are LNHDA and SQIVND (reference sequence).

This chain joins TRBV7-2 and TRBJ1-6, with 8 bases aligning to TRBD1. Germline CDR1 SGHTA, CDR2 FQGNSA. V was clipped by 8 bases and J by 9 bases; unmatched bases: 9. CDR3 length: 14 residues. This chain's CDR3 is CASSGQVPSSPLHF. CDR3 DNA: TGTGCCAGCTCGGGACAGGTCCCCAGTTCACCCCTCCACTTT.

J is TRBJ1-1 and V is TRBV5-1; D is ambiguous. V lost 0 bases and J 7 bases, leaving 13 bases between the germline ends. Germline-derived CDR1 and CDR2 are SGHRS and YFSETQ. This CDR3 spans 14 amino acids. The CDR3 spells CASSLASREGEAFF. In DNA form, the CDR3 reads TGCGCCAGCAGCTTGGCAAGCCGGGAAGGTGAAGCTTTCTTT.

V usage is TRBV28 and J usage is TRBJ2-7, with 7 bases that match TRBD2. J lost 0 bases, V lost 6 bases, and 11 bases had no gene match. The CDR3 sequence is 16 residues long. The germline V gene encodes CDR1 MDHEN and CDR2 SYDVKM. For the CDR3, the DNA is TGTGCCAGCAGCTCCTACACGCGGGGGATCTCCTACGAGCAGTACTTC. Translating gives CASSSYTRGISYEQYF.

The rearrangement links TRBV6-6 to TRBJ2-2, with TRBD1 as a possible D gene (6 bases). Trimming cost V 6 bases and J 4 bases, with 9 bases left between them. CDR3 length: 13 amino acids. Germline values: CDR1 MNHNY, CDR2 SVGAGI (reference sequence). The CDR3 DNA sequence: TGTGCCAGCAGGATGACAGGCACCGGGGAGCTGTTTTTT. This translates into CASRMTGTGELFF.

Turning to this clone: At the DNA level, this CDR3 is encoded by other sequences in the same sample as well. The CDR3 sequence: CASSLEGRTEAFF. DNA of the CDR3: TGTGCCAGCAGTTTAGAGGGGAGGACTGAAGCTTTCTTT. The genes are TRBV12-3 or TRBV12-4 and TRBJ1-1, with D perhaps matching TRBD1 (5 bases). The CDR3 spans 13 residues. V gave up 1 base and J gave up 5 bases, with 8 bases separating them.

V and J are TRBV11-2 and TRBJ2-1, with TRBD2 matching 7 bases. Germline V gene sequence: CDR1 SGHAT, CDR2 FQNNGV. The CDR3 has 15 amino acids. Trimming cost V 5 bases and J 6 bases; bases outside gene matches: 10. The CDR3 is CASSLQRESGNEQFF. CDR3 DNA sequence: TGTGCCAGCAGCCTCCAGCGGGAATCGGGCAATGAGCAGTTCTTC. The variable domain in full, completed from reference TRBV11-2 and TRBJ2-1, reads EAGVAQSPRYKIIEKRQSVAFWCNPISGHATLYWYQQILGQGPKLLIQFQNNGVVDDSQLPKDRFSAERLKGVDSTLKIQPAKLEDSAVYLCASSLQRESGNEQFFGPGTRLTVL.

J is TRBJ2-1 and V is TRBV18; 13 bases line up with TRBD2. Germline CDR1 KGHSH, CDR2 LQKENI. This CDR3 spans 16 amino acids. The V gene end was trimmed by 3 bases and the J gene end by 4 bases; junction bases not matched to a gene: 3. Here the CDR3 DNA reads TGTGCCAGCTCACCCGGGACTAGCGGGACTTACAATGAGCAGTTCTTC. It translates to CASSPGTSGTYNEQFF.

The chain links TRBV11-1 to TRBJ2-7, with a possible D match to TRBD2 (6 bases). Between the trimmed V and J ends, which lost 8 bases and 5 bases, there was a span of 19 bases. CDR1 is SGHAT, CDR2 FQDESV, per germline (reference sequence). This CDR3 spans 14 amino acids. The CDR3: CASGYHSGLDEQYF. The CDR3 DNA follows: TGTGCCAGCGGATACCATAGCGGATTGGACGAGCAGTACTTC.

The rearrangement uses TRBV2 and TRBJ1-5; TRBD1 is a possible D gene (5 bases). CDR3 length: 13 residues. The V end was cut by 7 bases, the J end by 5 bases, with 12 bases between. Germline CDR1 reads SNHLY; CDR2 reads FYNNEI. For the CDR3, the DNA is TGTGCCAGCACAAGCAGGGTCTATCAGCCCCAGCATTTT. Translation gives CASTSRVYQPQHF.

The chain employs TRBV11-1 and TRBJ1-1, with 9 bases that match TRBD1. The trim removed 5 bases at V and 11 bases at J, leaving 6 bases unmatched. The CDR3 contains 12 residues. Germline loops: CDR1 SGHAT, CDR2 FQDESV (reference sequence). The CDR3: CASSGGQGLAFF. CDR3 DNA: TGTGCCAGCAGCGGGGGACAGGGTTTGGCTTTCTTT.

The V gene is TRBV23-1, the J gene TRBJ2-7; D is possibly TRBD1 (7 bases). TRBV23-1 is an open reading frame whose function is uncertain. With 0 bases removed from V and 0 bases from J, the gap between germline ends came to 15 bases. CDR3 length equals 17 residues. The CDR3: CASSQSVRDSISYEQYF. CDR3 bases: TGCGCCAGCAGTCAATCGGTGCGGGACAGCATCTCCTACGAGCAGTACTTC.

This clone has just one count. This sequence joins TRBV19 and TRBJ2-1; 9 positions agree with TRBD1. J gave up 10 bases and V 4 bases, and 14 bases lay outside the gene matches. There are 16 residues in the CDR3. CDR1 and CDR2 from the germline V gene are LNHDA and SQIVND (reference sequence). DNA of the CDR3: TGTGCCAGTAGTAAGCCTGGGACAGGGAGTTTGGGGGAGCAGTTCTTC. Translating gives CASSKPGTGSLGEQFF.

The chain couples TRBV10-3 to TRBJ2-7; possibly TRBD1 for D (5 bases). V gave up 2 bases and J gave up 7 bases, with 12 bases separating them. Germline V gives CDR1 ENHRY, CDR2 SYGVKD. CDR3 length: 13 amino acids. CDR3 DNA sequence: TGTGCCATCAGTGAGACAGGATTTGGAGAGCAGTACTTC. Protein sequence: CAISETGFGEQYF.

J is TRBJ2-2 and V is TRBV5-1; 9 bases agree with TRBD1. The trim removed 4 bases at V and 1 base at J, leaving 5 bases unmatched. The CDR3 loop spans 16 amino acids. Germline loops: CDR1 SGHRS, CDR2 YFSETQ. CDR3 sequence: CASSLGTGRNTGELFF. The CDR3 nucleotides are TGCGCCAGCAGCCTGGGGACAGGGAGGAACACCGGGGAGCTGTTTTTT.

The genes are TRBV6-6 and TRBJ1-2; D may be TRBD1 (6 bases). Germline V gives CDR1 MNHNY, CDR2 SVGAGI (reference sequence). The CDR3 has 15 amino acids. V lost 5 bases and J 2 bases, leaving 15 bases between the germline ends. The CDR3 nucleotides are TGTGCCAGCAGTAGACTTGGACAGCGAAACTATGGCTACACCTTC. Translating it yields CASSRLGQRNYGYTF.

This chain joins TRBV27 and TRBJ2-1; D unclear. Germline V gene sequence: CDR1 MNHEY, CDR2 SMNVEV (reference sequence). This CDR3 contains 11 residues. The V end lost 2 bases, the J end lost 7 bases, and 3 bases lay between the germline ends. This CDR3 reads CASSLQNEQFF. The CDR3 bases are TGTGCCAGCAGTTTACAAAATGAGCAGTTCTTC.

V gene TRBV19 combines with J gene TRBJ1-5; D unclear. V was pared by 5 bases and J by 7 bases, with 12 bases between. Germline assignment: CDR1 LNHDA and CDR2 SQIVND (reference sequence). CDR3 length: 13 residues. The CDR3 region is CASSLTRLQPQHF. The CDR3 DNA is TGTGCCAGTAGTCTTACGCGATTGCAGCCCCAGCATTTT.

The chain links TRBV28 to TRBJ2-7; D gene ambiguous. The CDR3 covers 12 residues. Germline V gene data show CDR1 as MDHEN and CDR2 as SYDVKM. V was pared by 5 bases and J by 2 bases, with 7 bases between. The CDR3, as DNA: TGTGCCAGCAGTGCGAGTCCCTACGAGCAGTACTTC. The encoded protein is CASSASPYEQYF. The full variable domain, its missing parts supplied by reference TRBV28 and TRBJ2-7, is DVKVTQSSRYLVKRTGEKVFLECVQDMDHENMFWYRQDPGLGLRLIYFSYDVKMKEKGDIPEGYSVSREKKERFSLILESASTNQTSMYLCASSASPYEQYFGPGTRLTVT.

The chain employs TRBV6-2 or TRBV6-3 and TRBJ1-2; tentatively, D is TRBD1 (6 bases). This CDR3 is built from 13 residues. CDR1 and CDR2 (germline): MNHEY, SVGEGT. The ends were cut back, 4 bases at V and 4 bases at J, with 10 bases in the middle. The CDR3: CASSSGTLYGYTF. DNA for the CDR3: TGTGCCAGCAGTTCCGGGACACTCTATGGCTACACCTTC.